This TCR beta chain is from a study of early T cells in non-severe SARS-CoV-2 infection. This CDR3 contains 16 residues. V lost 4 bases to trimming and J lost 2 bases; unmatched junction nucleotides: 8. CDR1 SGHTA and CDR2 FQGTGA come from the germline V gene. The table lists this clonotype with many counts. Via MiXCR, TCRdb re-called the 5' RACE reads, giving one row per CDR3 protein. The sample has 30,000 to 45,000 distinct CDR3 sequences; 8% to 10% are singletons. The sequencing input was whole blood. V gene TRBV7-3 combines with J gene TRBJ2-3; 8 nucleotides line up with TRBD2. This clonotype originated in an adult who was a healthcare worker with PCR-confirmed SARS-CoV-2 infection or an uninfected control (not recorded which). The CDR3 loop reads CASSSNGGANTDTQYF. As DNA, the CDR3 is TGTGCCAGCAGCTCTAACGGGGGGGCCAACACAGATACGCAGTATTTT.